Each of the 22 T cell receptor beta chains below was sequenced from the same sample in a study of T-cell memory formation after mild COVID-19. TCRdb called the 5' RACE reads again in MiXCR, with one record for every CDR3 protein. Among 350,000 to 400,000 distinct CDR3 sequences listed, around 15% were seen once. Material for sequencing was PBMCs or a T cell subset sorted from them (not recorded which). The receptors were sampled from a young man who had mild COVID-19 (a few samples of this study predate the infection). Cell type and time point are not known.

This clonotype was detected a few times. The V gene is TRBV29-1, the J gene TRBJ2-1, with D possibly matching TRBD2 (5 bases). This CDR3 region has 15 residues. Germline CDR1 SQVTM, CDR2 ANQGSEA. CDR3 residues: CSVRELSGSYNEQFF. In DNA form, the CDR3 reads TGCAGTGTGAGGGAGCTCTCCGGCTCCTACAATGAGCAGTTCTTC.

In DNA, the CDR3 is TGCGCCAGCAGACTCGGGACATCAAGCACAGATACGCAGTATTTT. Its protein product is CASRLGTSSTDTQYF. The V gene is TRBV5-1, the J gene TRBJ2-3; a possible D gene is TRBD1 (6 bases). V gave up 5 bases and J gave up 0 bases, with 13 bases separating them. The CDR3 loop spans 15 amino acids. Germline values: CDR1 SGHRS, CDR2 YFSETQ.

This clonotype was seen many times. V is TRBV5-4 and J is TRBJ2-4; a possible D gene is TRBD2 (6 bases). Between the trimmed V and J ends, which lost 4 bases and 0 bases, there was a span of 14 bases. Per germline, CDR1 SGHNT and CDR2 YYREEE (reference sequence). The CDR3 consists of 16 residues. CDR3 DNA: TGTGCCAGCAGCCCGGACGCGGGGTTAGCCAAAAACATTCAGTACTTC. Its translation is CASSPDAGLAKNIQYF.

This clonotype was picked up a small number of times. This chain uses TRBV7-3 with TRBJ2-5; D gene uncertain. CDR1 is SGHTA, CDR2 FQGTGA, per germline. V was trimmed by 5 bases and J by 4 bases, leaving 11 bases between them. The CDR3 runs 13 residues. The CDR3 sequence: CASSRALSETQYF. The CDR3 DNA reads TGTGCCAGCAGCCGGGCCCTGTCAGAGACCCAGTACTTC.

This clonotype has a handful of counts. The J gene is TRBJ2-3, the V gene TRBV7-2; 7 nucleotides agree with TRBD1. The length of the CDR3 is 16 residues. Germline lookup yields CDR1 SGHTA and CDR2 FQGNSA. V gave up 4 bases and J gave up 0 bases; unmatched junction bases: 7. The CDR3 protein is CASSSTGTASTDTQYF. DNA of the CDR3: TGTGCCAGCAGCTCGACAGGGACAGCGAGCACAGATACGCAGTATTTT.

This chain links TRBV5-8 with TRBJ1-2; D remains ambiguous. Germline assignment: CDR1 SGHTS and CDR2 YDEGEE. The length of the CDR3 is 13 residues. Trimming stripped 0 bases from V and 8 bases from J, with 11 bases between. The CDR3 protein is CASSLGHGGGYTF. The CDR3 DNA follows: TGTGCCAGCAGCTTGGGACATGGAGGGGGCTACACCTTC.

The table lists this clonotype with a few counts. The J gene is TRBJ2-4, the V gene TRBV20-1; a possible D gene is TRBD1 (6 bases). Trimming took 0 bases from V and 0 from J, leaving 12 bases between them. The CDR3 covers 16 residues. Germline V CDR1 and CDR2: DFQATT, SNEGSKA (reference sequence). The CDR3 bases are TGCAGTGCTAGAGACGGCCAGGGGTTAGCCAAAAACATTCAGTACTTC. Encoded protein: CSARDGQGLAKNIQYF.

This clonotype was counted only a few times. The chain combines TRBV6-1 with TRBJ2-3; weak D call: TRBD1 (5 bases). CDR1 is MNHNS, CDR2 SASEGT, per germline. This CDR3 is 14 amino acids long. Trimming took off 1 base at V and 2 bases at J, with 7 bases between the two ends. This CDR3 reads CASSEVGHTDTQYF. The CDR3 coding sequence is TGTGCCAGCAGTGAAGTCGGACACACAGATACGCAGTATTTT.

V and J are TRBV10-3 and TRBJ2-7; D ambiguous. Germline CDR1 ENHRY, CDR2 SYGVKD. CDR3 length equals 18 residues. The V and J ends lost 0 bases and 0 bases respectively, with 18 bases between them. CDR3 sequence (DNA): TGTGCCATCAGTGAGTCCAAGTTCGAGAGACCAAGCTCCTACGAGCAGTACGTC. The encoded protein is CAISESKFERPSSYEQYV.

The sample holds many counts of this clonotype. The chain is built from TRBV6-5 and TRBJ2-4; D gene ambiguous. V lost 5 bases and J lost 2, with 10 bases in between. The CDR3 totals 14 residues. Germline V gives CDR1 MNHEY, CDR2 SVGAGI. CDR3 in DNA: TGTGCCAGCAGTCCCGACGGACCCAAAAACATTCAGTACTTC. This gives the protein CASSPDGPKNIQYF.

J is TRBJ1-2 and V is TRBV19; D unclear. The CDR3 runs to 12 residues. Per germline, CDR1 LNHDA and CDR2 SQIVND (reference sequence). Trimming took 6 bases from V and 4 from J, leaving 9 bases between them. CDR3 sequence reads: CASRERSYGYTF. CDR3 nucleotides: TGTGCCAGTAGGGAACGCAGCTATGGCTACACCTTC. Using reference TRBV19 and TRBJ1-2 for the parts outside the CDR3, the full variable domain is DGGITQSPKYLFRKEGQNVTLSCEQNLNHDAMYWYRQDPGQGLRLIYYSQIVNDFQKGDIAEGYSVSREKKESFPLTVTSAQKNPTAFYLCASRERSYGYTFGSGTRLTVV.

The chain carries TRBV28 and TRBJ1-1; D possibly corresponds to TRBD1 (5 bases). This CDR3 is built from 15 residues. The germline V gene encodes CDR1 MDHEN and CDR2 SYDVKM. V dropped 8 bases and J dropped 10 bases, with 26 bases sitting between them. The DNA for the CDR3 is TGTGCCAGCCGGATTTCAGGGCTTACTGGTTTGGGAGCTTTCTTT. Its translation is CASRISGLTGLGAFF.

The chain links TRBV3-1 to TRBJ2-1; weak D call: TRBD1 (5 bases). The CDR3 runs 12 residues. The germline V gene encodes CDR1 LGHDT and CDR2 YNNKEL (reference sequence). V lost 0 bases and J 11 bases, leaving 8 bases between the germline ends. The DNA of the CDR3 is TGTGCCAGCAGCCAAGATAGGGGCCAGCAGTTCTTC. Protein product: CASSQDRGQQFF.

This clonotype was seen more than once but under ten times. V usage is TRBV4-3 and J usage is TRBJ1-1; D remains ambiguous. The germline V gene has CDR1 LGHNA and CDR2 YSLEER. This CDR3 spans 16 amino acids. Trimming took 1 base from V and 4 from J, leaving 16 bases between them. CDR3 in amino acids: CASSQGAWEGGTEAFF. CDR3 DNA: TGCGCCAGCAGCCAAGGGGCTTGGGAGGGAGGCACTGAAGCTTTCTTT.

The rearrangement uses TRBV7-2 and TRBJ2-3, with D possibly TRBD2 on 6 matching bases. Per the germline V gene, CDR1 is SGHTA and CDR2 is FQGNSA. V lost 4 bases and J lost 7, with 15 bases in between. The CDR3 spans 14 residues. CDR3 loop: CASSSHPGLYTQYF. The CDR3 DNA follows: TGTGCCAGCAGCTCCCACCCGGGACTTTATACGCAGTATTTT. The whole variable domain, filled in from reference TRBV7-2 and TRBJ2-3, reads GAGVSQSPSNKVTEKGKDVELRCDPISGHTALYWYRQSLGQGLEFLIYFQGNSAPDKSGLPSDRFSAERTGGSVSTLTIQRTQQEDSAVYLCASSSHPGLYTQYFGPGTRLTVL.

CDR3 amino acids: CASSRERPDEQYF. CDR3 in DNA: TGCGCCAGCAGCCGAGAACGCCCAGACGAGCAGTACTTC. The gene calls are TRBV4-1 and TRBJ2-7; no clear D gene. The length of the CDR3 is 13 residues. Deletions cut 4 bases from V and 5 bases from J, with 12 bases between. Germline CDR1 reads MGHRA; CDR2 reads YSYEKL.

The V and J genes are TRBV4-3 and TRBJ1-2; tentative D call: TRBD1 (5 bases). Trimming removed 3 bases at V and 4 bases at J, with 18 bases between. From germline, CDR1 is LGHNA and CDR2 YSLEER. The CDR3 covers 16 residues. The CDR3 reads CASSQEPGPLSYGYTF. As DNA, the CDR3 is TGCGCCAGCAGCCAGGAGCCGGGACCGCTATCCTATGGCTACACCTTC.

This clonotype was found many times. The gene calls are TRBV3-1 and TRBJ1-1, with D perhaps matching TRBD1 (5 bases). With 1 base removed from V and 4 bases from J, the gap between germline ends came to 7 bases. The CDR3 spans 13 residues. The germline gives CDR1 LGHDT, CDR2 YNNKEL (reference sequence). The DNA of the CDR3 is TGTGCCAGCAGCCAAGGGAGGGGCACTGAAGCTTTCTTT. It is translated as CASSQGRGTEAFF.

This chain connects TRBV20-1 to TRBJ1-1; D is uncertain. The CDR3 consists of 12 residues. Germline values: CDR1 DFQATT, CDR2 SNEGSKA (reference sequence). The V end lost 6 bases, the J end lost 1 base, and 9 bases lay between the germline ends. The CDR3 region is CSAARGNTEAFF. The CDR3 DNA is TGCAGTGCGGCCCGAGGGAACACTGAAGCTTTCTTT.

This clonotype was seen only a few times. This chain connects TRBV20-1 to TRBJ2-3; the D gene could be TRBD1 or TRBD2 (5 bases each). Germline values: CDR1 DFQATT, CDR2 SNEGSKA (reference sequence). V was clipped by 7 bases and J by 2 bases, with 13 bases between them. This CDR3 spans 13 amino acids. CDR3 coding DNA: TGCAGTGACCGGGACCCAAACACAGATACGCAGTATTTT. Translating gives CSDRDPNTDTQYF.

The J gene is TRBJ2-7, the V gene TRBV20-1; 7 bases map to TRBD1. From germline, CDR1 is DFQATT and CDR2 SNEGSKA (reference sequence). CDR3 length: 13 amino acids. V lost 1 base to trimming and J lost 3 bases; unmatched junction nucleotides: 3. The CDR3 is CSARAGTDYEQYF. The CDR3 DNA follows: TGCAGTGCTAGAGCTGGGACAGACTACGAGCAGTACTTC.

The CDR3 bases are TGTGCCAGCAGCTGGCGCCGTTGGGGGTATTTTACCGGGGAGCTGTTTTTT. This gives the protein CASSWRRWGYFTGELFF. The chain employs TRBV12-1 and TRBJ2-2; no check of the table's D call, TRBD1, against the DNA was made. TRBV12-1 is a recognized pseudogene. The CDR3 spans 17 residues.